This T cell receptor (beta chain) derives from a study of HIV-infected children after antiretroviral therapy interruption. Study background: For the interruption arm, samples span week 0 through about 3 years after study end.

CDR1 and CDR2 (germline): SGHNT, YENEEA. This CDR3 contains 14 residues. V shed 5 bases and J shed 1 base, with 11 bases lying between them. Unique molecular identifiers were included in an RNA-based 3' RACE TCR library. TCRdb re-called the 3' RACE reads with MiXCR, one entry per CDR3 protein. The data contain approximately 89,000 distinct CDR3 sequences, about 7% of them singletons. Treatment described: PENTA 11 planned treatment interruption arm or continuous ART arm. This clonotype was counted at least ten times. The TCR was taken from a pool of human donors with HIV. The J gene is TRBJ1-1, the V gene TRBV11-3; D uncertain. The specimen was CD45RA+ CD4+ T cells from PBMCs, pooled from several time points, collected from a donor given antiretroviral therapy, either interrupted or continuous. The subset denotes: naive CD4+ CD45RA+ CD45RO- T cells. The CDR3 is CASSPQDRNTEAFF. Written as DNA, the CDR3 is TGTGCCAGCAGCCCCCAGGACCGGAACACTGAAGCTTTCTTT.